The entry that follows covers one T cell receptor (beta chain) sequence. The antigen remains undetermined. This entry belongs to a study of CD8+ T cells in alopecia areata. Study overall: Oral tofacitinib, 5 to 10 mg twice daily, was given in an open-label trial. Severity of treated patients was scored by affected scalp percentage. The tofacitinib course ran for 6 to 18 months and was followed by 6 months off drug. General study findings and limits: Scalp clonality, along with expanded CD8+ clones among the top 100, was significantly decreased by tofacitinib.

The CDR3 sequence is 12 residues long. Trimming left V 4 bases short and J 8 bases short, with 8 bases between. Germline V gene sequence: CDR1 SGHDN, CDR2 FVKESK. The treatment was: oral pan-JAK inhibitor, 5-10 mg twice daily. RNA was extracted and reverse transcribed into cDNA as the sequencing template. Method: immunoSEQ multiplex PCR; TCRdb's copy keeps in-frame clones and lacks some. The sample has nearly 200,000 clones; roughly 50% are singletons. Source: CD4+ T cells sorted from blood, taken at week 24, from a patient treated with tofacitinib. This chain connects TRBV14 to TRBJ1-4, with D uncertain. The receptor was isolated from a human donor with alopecia areata. CDR3 residues: CASSRADEKLFF. CDR3 DNA sequence: TGTGCCAGCAGCCGGGCGGACGAAAAACTGTTTTTT.